This T cell receptor (beta chain) was identified in a study of blood T cell repertoires in COVID-19. Study-level background: The United States, Italy and Spain were the sources of the acute and convalescent COVID-19 samples. T cells, B-cell-depleted T cells, or PBMCs supplied cDNA or gDNA.

Authors' methods: Reference gene primers were amplified, and this amplification served to estimate nucleated cell counts. Clones were sequenced by immunoSEQ multiplex PCR, and TCRdb holds only the in-frame ones, with some missing. V, J and clone size derive from that table, while D and trimming were established from the DNA sequence. The data hold around 78,000 clones, with roughly 82% observed a single time. Trimming left V 4 bases short and J 7 bases short, with 12 bases between. The CDR3 runs 12 residues. Germline CDR1 SGHNT, CDR2 YYREEE (reference sequence). This chain uses TRBV5-4 with TRBJ2-7; D perhaps matches TRBD1 (5 bases). The source is a human donor in a cohort sampled during active COVID-19. The specimen sequenced was peripheral blood. DNA of the CDR3: TGTGCCAGCAGCCGCTTGGGGCGTGAGCAGTACTTC. Translating it yields CASSRLGREQYF.